The 13 T cell receptor beta chains reported below all come from one sample, sequenced in a study of blood T cells in healthy people across ages. The authors ran a second PCR of about 6 to 12 cycles using a sample-barcoded 5' primer and a J-beta primer mix. Using its own MiXCR run on the 5' RACE reads, TCRdb lists one record per CDR3 protein. The sample lists 1.8 million or so distinct CDR3 sequences, more than 35% seen once, with about 23% in the top ten. Material: blood. The receptors shown here come from a human donor in good health.

This clonotype turned up a few times. The CDR3 coding sequence is TGTGCCAGCAGTACAGGGGGCGACGTCTATGGCTACACCTTC. Translating it yields CASSTGGDVYGYTF. The chain carries TRBV6-5 and TRBJ1-2; 9 bases fit TRBD1. V trimming: 5 bases; J trimming: 4 bases; junction bases outside the gene matches: 5. The CDR3 runs 14 residues. Per the germline V gene, CDR1 is MNHEY and CDR2 is SVGAGI.

This chain's CDR3 is CASSSPTGSSYNEQFF. As DNA, the CDR3 is TGTGCCAGCTCATCCCCGACAGGGAGCTCCTACAATGAGCAGTTCTTC. V and J are TRBV18 and TRBJ2-1; 7 bases agree with TRBD1. CDR1 KGHSH and CDR2 LQKENI come from the germline V gene. The CDR3 runs to 16 residues. V was pared by 5 bases and J by 0 bases, with 7 bases of the junction left unmatched.

The V and J genes are TRBV28 and TRBJ2-3; TRBD1 agrees at 8 bases. This CDR3 contains 16 residues. The germline gives CDR1 MDHEN, CDR2 SYDVKM. J gave up 2 bases and V 4 bases, and 8 bases lay outside the gene matches. Here the CDR3 DNA reads TGTGCCAGCAGTTCCCCGCAGGGGGCCTTCACAGATACGCAGTATTTT. Residues: CASSSPQGAFTDTQYF.

As to this clonotype: Possible read error: a much larger clone is one base away. The V and J genes are TRBV4-3 and TRBJ2-5; TRBD2 matches 7 bases. With the DNA end fitting TRBJ2-7 better, the J assignment may be wrong. This CDR3 is 15 amino acids long. Germline V gene data show CDR1 as LGHNA and CDR2 as YSLEER. CDR3 bases: TGCGCCAGCAGCCGAGGGAGCGGGGCCGTCTGCGAGCAGTACTTC. This encodes CASSRGSGAVCEQYF.

In DNA, the CDR3 is TGTGCCAGCAGTTACCGTAGCGGGGGGGTCGTCTCCTACAATGAGCAGTTCTTC. It specifies CASSYRSGGVVSYNEQFF. The chain employs TRBV6-2 or TRBV6-3 and TRBJ2-1, with 11 bases fitting TRBD2. The V gene end was trimmed by 2 bases and the J gene end by 0 bases; junction bases not matched to a gene: 6. The CDR3 is made up of 18 amino acids. In germline, CDR1 is MNHEY, CDR2 SVGEGT.

This clonotype was seen a few times. The chain joins TRBV7-8 to TRBJ2-4, with D tentatively TRBD1 (5 bases). CDR3 length: 13 residues. Germline CDR1 SGHVS, CDR2 FQNEAQ. The V gene lost 2 bases and the J gene lost 13 bases, with 15 bases spanning the gap. The CDR3 DNA reads TGTGCCAGCAGCTTAAACGACCAGGGCCTACAGTACTTC. Protein sequence: CASSLNDQGLQYF.

In nucleotides, the CDR3 is TGTGCCAGCGGCAGACTGGACTCCTACGAGCAGTACTTC. This translates into CASGRLDSYEQYF. The chain links TRBV6-2 or TRBV6-3 to TRBJ2-7; D call uncertain. Trimming took 8 bases from V and 0 from J, leaving 11 bases between them. CDR3 length: 13 residues. The germline CDR1 and CDR2 sequences are MNHEY and SVGEGT.

CDR3 sequence (DNA): TGTGCCACCAGTGATTTGGGTCAGTCCCCCACAGATACGCAGTATTTT. Translating it yields CATSDLGQSPTDTQYF. This chain links TRBV24-1 with TRBJ2-3; D unresolved. Between the trimmed V and J ends, which lost 0 bases and 2 bases, there was a span of 11 bases. The germline V gene has CDR1 KGHDR and CDR2 SFDVKD. This CDR3 spans 16 amino acids.

This clonotype was detected many times. The rearrangement links TRBV9 to TRBJ2-3; D not resolved. Trimming left V 5 bases short and J 1 base short, with 8 bases between. Germline V gives CDR1 SGDLS, CDR2 YYNGEE. CDR3 length: 13 residues. The CDR3 sequence: CASSVQGTDTQYF. CDR3 DNA: TGTGCCAGCAGTGTGCAGGGCACAGATACGCAGTATTTT.

This rearrangement joins TRBV2 to TRBJ1-5; weak D call: TRBD1 (6 bases). Germline V CDR1 and CDR2: SNHLY, FYNNEI. This CDR3 is 16 amino acids long. Trimming shortened V by 6 bases and J by 4 bases, and 19 bases separated the two germline ends. CDR3 sequence (DNA): TGTGCCAGCAGGCGGACAGAGTTACTATTTAATCAGCCCCAGCATTTT. Translating it yields CASRRTELLFNQPQHF.

This clonotype was found once. An end of the junction differs from the germline gene, which may be a read error. The chain carries TRBV20-1 and TRBJ2-5, with D uncertain. Per germline, CDR1 DFQATT and CDR2 SNEGSKA (reference sequence). The CDR3 length is 12 residues. The CDR3 protein is CRANTVRETQYF. DNA of the CDR3: TGCAGGGCTAATACAGTAAGAGAGACCCAGTACTTC.

The V and J genes are TRBV11-1 and TRBJ2-7; tentatively, D is TRBD1 (6 bases). CDR1 and CDR2 from the germline V gene are SGHAT and FQDESV (reference sequence). Trimming removed 5 bases at V and 8 bases at J, with 16 bases between. The CDR3 runs 13 residues. The CDR3 loop is CASSTTGLGKQYF. CDR3 sequence (DNA): TGTGCCAGCAGCACAACAGGGTTGGGCAAGCAGTACTTC.

This clonotype has a single count. The rearrangement links TRBV20-1 to TRBJ1-1; D gene ambiguous. Germline values: CDR1 DFQATT, CDR2 SNEGSKA (reference sequence). The CDR3 is made up of 15 amino acids. Between the trimmed V and J ends, which lost 0 bases and 3 bases, there was a span of 14 bases. The CDR3 DNA follows: TGCAGTGCTAGAGATCGGTGGATATGGGACACTGAAGCTTTCTTT. Protein: CSARDRWIWDTEAFF.